The rows below give T cell receptor beta chains drawn from one sample of a study of beta chain features in type 1 diabetes. Produced via immunoSEQ multiplex PCR; TCRdb's table is partial and in-frame only. The sample consists of 300,000 to 400,000 clones, about 13% of them appearing once. The specimen sequenced was naive CD4+ T cells from blood. All receptors derive from a woman aged 18 to 35 with type 1 diabetes. CDR3s include the opening cysteine and the closing phenylalanine or tryptophan. The D gene is left open where the match is weak. Some rows have no size entry. The others give once, few or many, or a class for an expanded clone.

DNA,CDR3,D,size,J,V
TGCGCCAGCAGCCAGACCGGACTATTCGAGCAGTTCTTC,CASSQTGLFEQFF,NA,few,TRBJ2-1,TRBV4-1
TGTGCCAGCACCTCCCCGGGACAAAGGGGCGAGCAGTACTTC,CASTSPGQRGEQYF,NA,NA,TRBJ2-7,TRBV5-4
TGCGCCAGCAGCTTGGAGCCGGGACAGGGGCTTTGGGAGCAGTTCTTC,CASSLEPGQGLWEQFF,TRBD1,few,TRBJ2-1,TRBV5-1
TGCGCCAGCAGCTTGGAAGTGGGCAGAAACATTCAGTACTTC,CASSLEVGRNIQYF,NA,few,TRBJ2-4,TRBV5-1
TGTGCCATCAGCACAGGGGCCATGGAGCCCCAGCATTTT,CAISTGAMEPQHF,TRBD1,few,TRBJ1-5,TRBV10-3
TGTGCCAGCAGTTACAGGGACTCTAACTACGAGCAGTACTTC,CASSYRDSNYEQYF,NA,NA,TRBJ2-7,TRBV6-6
TGCGCCAGCAGCCCCGACAGGGCTGATTCCTCCCAGCATTTT,CASSPDRADSSQHF,TRBD1,NA,TRBJ1-5,TRBV4-1
TGTGCCAGCAGCAAACGGGCGGGGACCTCTAGCACAGATACGCAGTATTTT,CASSKRAGTSSTDTQYF,NA,NA,TRBJ2-3,TRBV7-2
TGTGCCAGTACCCGGGACGGGGGCTCCTACGAGCAGTACTTC,CASTRDGGSYEQYF,NA,few,TRBJ2-7,TRBV19
TGTGCCAGCTCAAAACAGGGAACAGGGACCATGAACACTGAAGCTTTCTTT,CASSKQGTGTMNTEAFF,NA,NA,TRBJ1-1,TRBV18
TGTGCAGTCAAATCGGAGCCGAAGGATACGCAGTATTTT,CAVKSEPKDTQYF,NA,few,TRBJ2-3,TRBV19
TGTGCCAGCAGCGTGATGAGGGGGACAGATACGCAGTATTTT,CASSVMRGTDTQYF,NA,NA,TRBJ2-3,TRBV2
TGTGCCAGCAGCTTAGGGAGAACTAGCGGAGGGGGAGAGACCCAGTACTTC,CASSLGRTSGGGETQYF,TRBD2,NA,TRBJ2-5,TRBV7-2
TGTGCCAGCAGCCGACACAGGGACGATGCCTATGGCTACACCTTC,CASSRHRDDAYGYTF,NA,NA,TRBJ1-2,TRBV7-2
TGCGCCAGCAGCTTGGACACCTCGAGGGAGACCCAGTACTTC,CASSLDTSRETQYF,NA,NA,TRBJ2-5,TRBV5-1
TGTGCCAGCAGTTTAGGGGGGGCCTCCAATCAGCCCCAGCATTTT,CASSLGGASNQPQHF,NA,NA,TRBJ1-5,TRBV28
TGTGCCAGTAGCGGCGACAGGGCCGGGACTCAGCCCCAGCATTTT,CASSGDRAGTQPQHF,TRBD1,few,TRBJ1-5,TRBV19
TGTGCCAGCAGCCAAACCCGGAGCGGGGGGGGCAATCAGCCCCAGCATTTT,CASSQTRSGGGNQPQHF,NA,few,TRBJ1-5,TRBV25-1
TGTGCCAGCAGTTCCGAACAGGGAGATTCAGCTTTCTTT,CASSSEQGDSAFF,NA,few,TRBJ1-1,TRBV28
TGTGCCAGCAGCCGACAGGGGCGTTGGGAGCTGTTTTTT,CASSRQGRWELFF,TRBD1,NA,TRBJ2-2,TRBV9
TGTGCCAGCAGTTTAAGGGAGGGTCCCTACGAGCAGTACTTC,CASSLREGPYEQYF,TRBD2,once,TRBJ2-7,TRBV27
TGTGCCAGCAGCCCTCGCGGTCAGAAGTGGGAGTCCGGGGAGCTGTTTTTT,CASSPRGQKWESGELFF,NA,NA,TRBJ2-2,TRBV14
TGTGCCAGCAGCCGTAGACTAGCGGGAGAGAACACCGGGGAGCTGTTTTTT,CASSRRLAGENTGELFF,TRBD2,NA,TRBJ2-2,TRBV13
TGCAGCGTTGCTGGACAGGGCTATGGCTACACCTTC,CSVAGQGYGYTF,TRBD1,NA,TRBJ1-2,TRBV29-1
TGTGCCAGCAGTTTATGGGGGGACTTTCGCTCCTACGAGCAGTACTTC,CASSLWGDFRSYEQYF,NA,NA,TRBJ2-7,TRBV28
TGTGCCAGCAGCTTATTCACAGATACGCAGTATTTT,CASSLFTDTQYF,NA,few,TRBJ2-3,TRBV6-5
TGTGCCAGCAGCCTTCCCAACACCGGGGAGCTGTTTTTT,CASSLPNTGELFF,NA,few,TRBJ2-2,TRBV11-2
TGTGCCAGCAGCCCGACTAGCGGAGGGGGGAACAATGAGCAGTTCTTC,CASSPTSGGGNNEQFF,TRBD2,NA,TRBJ2-1,TRBV9
TGTGCCAGCACCGGACTAGCGGAAACCTACGAGCAGTACTTC,CASTGLAETYEQYF,TRBD2,NA,TRBJ2-7,TRBV7-8
TGTGCCAGCTCAGACACGAGGGGGACCGGGGAGCTGTTTTTT,CASSDTRGTGELFF,NA,NA,TRBJ2-2,TRBV18
TGTGCCAGCAGCCCGACAGGGGTCAACACCGGGGAGCTGTTTTTT,CASSPTGVNTGELFF,TRBD1,few,TRBJ2-2,TRBV4-2